Shown below are 13 T cell receptor beta chains from a single sample sequenced in a study of T cell changes during pregnancy in multiple sclerosis (dated by TCRdb to about 2019). To prepare the library, the immunoSEQ multiplex PCR assay was applied. As stored in TCRdb, this immuneACCESS dataset retains in-frame rearrangements with V and J assigned. A fraction of the clones does not appear; measured against another copy, unresolved V genes explain less than half of the discrepancy, and the remainder lacks a known reason. This sample lists more than 50,000 clones; roughly nine tenths were detected once. Clones ranked in the top ten supply 2.5% to 4% of the sample. Sample: peripheral blood, taken in the first trimester of pregnancy. The source is a female donor in good health, enrolled as a control in a pregnancy study.

J is TRBJ1-3 and V is TRBV19; D is possibly TRBD1 (5 bases). The germline V gene has CDR1 LNHDA and CDR2 SQIVND (reference sequence). With 5 bases removed from V and 2 bases from J, the gap between germline ends came to 10 bases. The CDR3 covers 14 residues. The chain's CDR3 is CASSRGTAGNTIYF. Here the CDR3 DNA reads TGTGCCAGTAGTCGCGGGACTGCTGGAAACACCATATATTTT.

The chain links TRBV27 to TRBJ2-7; 9 nucleotides align to TRBD2. V lost 0 bases and J lost 5; bases outside the gene matches: 8. Germline V lookup: CDR1 MNHEY, CDR2 SMNVEV (reference sequence). The CDR3 contains 16 residues. CDR3: CASSLSAGGVGDEQYF. The CDR3 DNA reads as TGTGCCAGCAGTTTATCGGCGGGAGGGGTTGGGGACGAGCAGTACTTC.

The CDR3 region is CAWSVQAPGYTF. In nucleotides, the CDR3 is TGTGCCTGGAGTGTACAGGCCCCTGGCTACACCTTC. The chain uses TRBV30 and TRBJ1-2; a possible D gene is TRBD1 (5 bases). This CDR3 comprises 12 residues. Per the germline V gene, CDR1 is GTSNPN and CDR2 is SVGIG (reference sequence). Trimming took off 0 bases at V and 7 bases at J, with 9 bases between the two ends.

The CDR3 sequence is CASSLRQGETGELFF. The CDR3 nucleotides are TGTGCCAGCAGCTTAAGACAGGGGGAAACCGGGGAGCTGTTTTTT. This chain uses TRBV5-4 with TRBJ2-2; TRBD1 matches 9 bases. After removal of 2 bases from V and 5 bases from J, the junction contained 4 bases not matched to a gene. There are 15 residues in the CDR3. Germline V gene data show CDR1 as SGHNT and CDR2 as YYREEE (reference sequence).

The CDR3 loop is CASTPSRLVTDTQYF. The CDR3, as DNA: TGTGCCAGCACCCCCTCCCGACTAGTCACAGATACGCAGTATTTT. V usage is TRBV6-6 and J usage is TRBJ2-3; maybe TRBD2 (6 bases). The CDR3 spans 15 residues. Trimming took 7 bases from V and 2 from J, leaving 16 bases between them. Germline values: CDR1 MNHNY, CDR2 SVGAGI (reference sequence).

As to this clone: Relative to the germline gene, one junction end is altered; a read error may explain this. The chain is built from TRBV6-1 and TRBJ1-1; 12 nucleotides align to TRBD1. CDR1 and CDR2 from the germline V gene are MNHNS and SASEGT. The CDR3 is 17 amino acids. The CDR3 reads CASSQAGTGGQASGAFF. The CDR3 DNA is TGTGCCAGCAGTCAAGCCGGGACAGGGGGCCAAGCTAGTGGAGCTTTCTTT.

This chain connects TRBV28 to TRBJ2-7, with 11 bases aligning to TRBD2. The CDR3 totals 15 residues. With 7 bases clipped from V and 1 base from J, the junction kept 6 bases outside the gene matches. Germline-derived CDR1 and CDR2 are MDHEN and SYDVKM. DNA for the CDR3: TGTGCCAGCAACTTAGCGGGAGGGGATTCCTACGAGCAGTACTTC. The encoded protein is CASNLAGGDSYEQYF.

V gene TRBV6-5 combines with J gene TRBJ1-3, with D perhaps matching TRBD1 (6 bases). The ends were cut back, 1 base at V and 4 bases at J, with 11 bases in the middle. The CDR3 totals 15 residues. Germline values: CDR1 MNHEY, CDR2 SVGAGI. The CDR3 DNA sequence: TGTGCCAGCAGTTACTTTCAGGGGTTAGGAAACACCATATATTTT. Translated: CASSYFQGLGNTIYF.

This chain joins TRBV7-8 and TRBJ2-3; the D gene is possibly TRBD2 (6 bases). CDR1 and CDR2 from the germline V gene are SGHVS and FQNEAQ. The CDR3 sequence is 14 residues long. Trimming took off 3 bases at V and 5 bases at J, with 12 bases between the two ends. The CDR3 DNA follows: TGTGCCAGCAGCTTGGGGACTCAGATAGATACGCAGTATTTT. It encodes CASSLGTQIDTQYF.

The chain couples TRBV4-2 to TRBJ2-5, with 12 bases that match TRBD2. The V segment lost 0 bases and the J segment 3 bases; nucleotides outside the gene matches: 8. The V gene's germline CDR1 is LGHNA and CDR2 YNFKEQ. The CDR3 length is 18 residues. The chain's CDR3 is CASSQELAGGREKETQYF. The CDR3 coding sequence is TGTGCCAGCAGCCAAGAACTAGCGGGGGGCCGAGAGAAAGAGACCCAGTACTTC.

This chain uses TRBV7-9 with TRBJ1-2; maybe TRBD1 (5 bases). Germline loops: CDR1 SEHNR, CDR2 FQNEAQ (reference sequence). Trimming took off 5 bases at V and 0 bases at J, with 13 bases between the two ends. The CDR3 consists of 15 residues. CDR3 loop: CASSQGSGPNYGYTF. The CDR3 DNA sequence: TGTGCCAGCAGCCAGGGATCCGGTCCTAACTATGGCTACACCTTC. The variable domain in full, with the rest retrieved from reference TRBV7-9 and TRBJ1-2, is DTGVSQNPRHKITKRGQNVTFRCDPISEHNRLYWYRQTLGQGPEFLTYFQNEAQLEKSRLLSDRFSAERPKGSFSTLEIQRTEQGDSAMYLCASSQGSGPNYGYTFGSGTRLTVV.

The CDR3 sequence: CASSQDRVETSNSEQFF. DNA for the CDR3: TGCGCCAGCAGCCAAGACCGAGTGGAGACTAGCAATAGTGAGCAGTTCTTC. This rearrangement joins TRBV4-3 to TRBJ2-1; 7 bases fit TRBD2. The junction had 14 bases not matched to a gene; V was cut back by 0 bases and J by 9 bases. CDR3 size: 17 residues. Germline lookup yields CDR1 LGHNA and CDR2 YSLEER.

Turning to this clone: Other DNA sequences from this sample encode an identical CDR3 as well. CDR3 residues: CASSLAGEAFF. The CDR3 bases are TGCGCCAGCAGCTTGGCGGGGGAAGCTTTCTTT. The chain has TRBV5-1 and TRBJ1-1; D is unclear. Germline loops: CDR1 SGHRS, CDR2 YFSETQ. The CDR3 is 11 amino acids. V was clipped by 0 bases and J by 8 bases, with 5 bases between them.